The 23 T cell receptor beta chains below come from one sample, sequenced in a study of blood T cell repertoires in COVID-19. TCRdb's copy holds only in-frame clones and misses some; the assay was immunoSEQ multiplex PCR. The data show about 170,000 clones, roughly 80% seen once. Sequencing was performed on peripheral blood. Receptors were obtained from a man aged 60 to 75 with acute or convalescent COVID-19.

The chain links TRBV5-4 to TRBJ2-3, with 9 bases fitting TRBD2. The CDR3 runs to 16 residues. CDR1 is SGHNT and CDR2 is YYREEE in the germline V gene (reference sequence). The V gene end was trimmed by 1 base and the J gene end by 1 base; junction bases not matched to a gene: 4. In DNA, the CDR3 is TGTGCCAGCAGCTTGCGTAGCGGGGGTCGCACAGATACGCAGTATTTT. Translation: CASSLRSGGRTDTQYF. Together with reference TRBV5-4 and TRBJ2-3, the CDR3 gives the full variable domain: ETGVTQSPTHLIKTRGQQVTLRCSSQSGHNTVSWYQQALGQGPQFIFQYYREEENGRGNFPPRFSGLQFPNYSSELNVNALELDDSALYLCASSLRSGGRTDTQYFGPGTRLTVL.

The chain joins TRBV13 to TRBJ1-4, with D perhaps TRBD1 (6 bases). V dropped 5 bases and J dropped 8 bases, with 9 bases sitting between them. The CDR3 is made up of 12 amino acids. The germline V gene encodes CDR1 PRHDT and CDR2 FYEKMQ (reference sequence). Here the CDR3 DNA reads TGTGCCAGCAGCATAACAGGGGAAAAACTGTTTTTT. Translation gives CASSITGEKLFF.

This chain uses TRBV6-5 with TRBJ2-7; 7 bases are a match to TRBD1. The CDR3 contains 15 residues. V shed 0 bases and J 1 base; nucleotides not matched to a gene: 3. Germline CDR1 is MNHEY and CDR2 is SVGAGI. CDR3 sequence reads: CASSYSKQGSYEQYF. The DNA of the CDR3 is TGTGCCAGCAGTTACTCGAAACAGGGGTCCTACGAGCAGTACTTC.

This clone was counted a single time. The chain combines TRBV5-1 with TRBJ2-7; TRBD2 matches at 10 bases. J was trimmed by 3 bases and V by 0 bases; bases with no gene match: 18. CDR1 and CDR2 from the germline V gene are SGHRS and YFSETQ. This CDR3 is 20 amino acids long. The CDR3, as DNA: TGCGCCAGCAGCTTGGCAGGTGGTAGCGGGGGGTCGATGAGGATCTACGAGCAGTACTTC. Its protein product is CASSLAGGSGGSMRIYEQYF.

V gene TRBV18 combines with J gene TRBJ1-1, with D possibly being TRBD1 (6 bases). Germline loops: CDR1 KGHSH, CDR2 LQKENI. With 7 bases removed from V and 3 bases from J, the gap between germline ends came to 12 bases. The CDR3 spans 13 residues. This CDR3 reads CASLKRQDTEAFF. The CDR3 coding sequence is TGTGCCAGCTTAAAAAGACAGGACACTGAAGCTTTCTTT.

This clone was picked up many times. The rearrangement joins TRBV4-1 to TRBJ2-2, with a possible D match to TRBD2 (5 bases). This CDR3 has 15 amino acids. Germline assignment: CDR1 MGHRA and CDR2 YSYEKL. The V and J ends lost 5 bases and 4 bases respectively, with 14 bases between them. This CDR3 is CASSSRRGSTGELFF. DNA of the CDR3: TGCGCCAGCAGCTCGCGACGGGGTTCCACCGGGGAGCTGTTTTTT.

The rearrangement joins TRBV7-6 to TRBJ1-2, with TRBD1 matching 7 bases. Trimming cost V 1 base and J 2 bases; bases outside gene matches: 4. The germline CDR1 and CDR2 sequences are SGHVS and FNYEAQ. The CDR3 is 15 amino acids. The CDR3 DNA sequence: TGTGCCAGCAGCTTAGTCGCAGGGGGAAACTATGGCTACACCTTC. It specifies CASSLVAGGNYGYTF.

The rearrangement uses TRBV14 and TRBJ2-7, with a weak D call TRBD2 (5 bases). V was clipped by 3 bases and J by 3 bases, with 15 bases between them. Looked up from germline, CDR1 is SGHDN and CDR2 is FVKESK. CDR3 length: 15 amino acids. As DNA, the CDR3 is TGTGCCAGCAGCCATTTGGGGAAAGAGGGCTACGAGCAGTACTTC. It codes for CASSHLGKEGYEQYF.

This clone was counted once. V and J are TRBV9 and TRBJ1-6; D is possibly TRBD1 (6 bases). The germline V and J ends were trimmed by 3 bases and 0 bases, with 13 bases remaining between them. The CDR3 has 17 residues. CDR1 is SGDLS and CDR2 is YYNGEE in the germline V gene. The CDR3 region has the DNA TGTGCCAGCAGCGCAACAGGGTCAGGCTCCTATAATTCACCCCTCCACTTT. Protein sequence: CASSATGSGSYNSPLHF.

Here the CDR3 reads CASSHRINYGYTF. The CDR3 DNA follows: TGTGCCAGCAGTCACAGGATCAACTATGGCTACACCTTC. This chain uses TRBV12-3 or TRBV12-4 with TRBJ1-2, with a weak D call TRBD1 (5 bases). The germline V and J ends were trimmed by 5 bases and 2 bases, with 9 bases remaining between them. This CDR3 region has 13 residues.

This clone has a handful of counts. The chain couples TRBV7-3 to TRBJ2-2; no clear D gene. Trimming removed 0 bases at V and 1 base at J, with 9 bases between. The CDR3 totals 16 residues. Per the germline V gene, CDR1 is SGHTA and CDR2 is FQGTGA. The CDR3 loop is CASSLTFGENTGELFF. The CDR3 nucleotides read TGTGCCAGCAGCTTAACTTTCGGAGAGAACACCGGGGAGCTGTTTTTT.

The chain couples TRBV24-1 to TRBJ2-3, with 8 bases matching TRBD1. V gave up 5 bases and J gave up 1 base; unmatched junction bases: 4. Germline CDR1 KGHDR, CDR2 SFDVKD. The CDR3 is 15 amino acids. The CDR3 spells CATSAKTGGTDTQYF. CDR3 in DNA: TGTGCCACCAGTGCCAAGACAGGGGGCACAGATACGCAGTATTTT.

The chain is built from TRBV7-2 and TRBJ2-1, with 13 nucleotides matching TRBD2. Germline CDR1 SGHTA, CDR2 FQGNSA. J was trimmed by 6 bases and V by 4 bases; bases with no gene match: 3. The CDR3 spans 15 residues. The CDR3 sequence: CASSSTSGGFNEQFF. CDR3 nucleotide sequence: TGTGCCAGCAGCTCGACTAGCGGGGGGTTCAATGAGCAGTTCTTC.

The sample holds a few counts of this clone. The chain recombines TRBV27 with TRBJ2-1, with D possibly being TRBD2 (5 bases). V was shortened by 7 bases and J by 7 bases, with 17 bases between the two germline ends. The germline V gene encodes CDR1 MNHEY and CDR2 SMNVEV (reference sequence). The length of the CDR3 is 14 residues. CDR3 nucleotides: TGTGCCAGCAATAGACCCGGGGTGAGGAATGAGCAGTTCTTC. Its translation is CASNRPGVRNEQFF.

This clone was counted once. The identical CDR3 is also encoded by other nucleotide sequences in the sample. The chain employs TRBV19 and TRBJ1-6; 8 nucleotides agree with TRBD1. The germline CDR1 and CDR2 sequences are LNHDA and SQIVND (reference sequence). This CDR3 contains 13 residues. V was clipped by 4 bases and J by 9 bases; unmatched bases: 2. CDR3 DNA sequence: TGTGCCAGTAGTACAGACAGGGGTTCACCCCTCCACTTT. This encodes CASSTDRGSPLHF.

In this sample, this clone turned up a few times. The chain has TRBV15 and TRBJ1-5, with D tentatively TRBD1 (6 bases). Between the trimmed V and J ends, which lost 9 bases and 0 bases, there was a span of 9 bases. There are 13 residues in the CDR3. The V gene's germline CDR1 is LNHNV and CDR2 YYDKDF (reference sequence). This chain's CDR3 is CATQGYSNQPQHF. The CDR3 DNA reads as TGTGCCACTCAGGGGTATAGCAATCAGCCCCAGCATTTT.

The CDR3, as DNA: TGTGCCAGCAGTGACTATACAGGGAAAGTCGGTGAAAAACTGTTTTTT. Protein: CASSDYTGKVGEKLFF. This chain links TRBV6-1 with TRBJ1-4; D perhaps matches TRBD1 (6 bases). From germline, CDR1 is MNHNS and CDR2 SASEGT. The CDR3 extends over 16 amino acids. V dropped 3 bases and J dropped 7 bases, with 18 bases sitting between them.

The rearrangement joins TRBV9 to TRBJ2-3; 9 nucleotides line up with TRBD2. The germline CDR1 and CDR2 sequences are SGDLS and YYNGEE. V was pared by 3 bases and J by 4 bases, with 9 bases of the junction left unmatched. There are 16 residues in the CDR3. The CDR3 here is CASSASAGGAADTQYF. As DNA, the CDR3 is TGTGCCAGCAGCGCCTCAGCGGGGGGCGCAGCAGATACGCAGTATTTT.

The V gene is TRBV2, the J gene TRBJ1-5; D may be TRBD1 (5 bases). Germline CDR1 reads SNHLY; CDR2 reads FYNNEI. This CDR3 is built from 15 residues. The V end lost 1 base, the J end lost 1 base, and 8 bases lay between the germline ends. The chain's CDR3 is CASSEGQGSNQPQHF. The CDR3 DNA sequence: TGTGCCAGCAGTGAAGGGCAGGGAAGCAATCAGCCCCAGCATTTT.

This chain uses TRBV18 with TRBJ2-3; possibly TRBD2 for D (6 bases). V was trimmed by 3 bases and J by 10 bases, leaving 20 bases between them. The CDR3 has 15 residues. The germline V gene encodes CDR1 KGHSH and CDR2 LQKENI. The CDR3 DNA reads as TGTGCCAGCTCACCGGAGGCGGGGCCTCGGTTTTCGCAGTATTTT. Translating it yields CASSPEAGPRFSQYF.

The rearrangement uses TRBV10-3 and TRBJ1-2, with a tentative D call TRBD1 (5 bases). V lost 6 bases and J lost 2, with 13 bases in between. CDR1 is ENHRY and CDR2 is SYGVKD in the germline V gene. The CDR3 is 14 amino acids. The CDR3 nucleotides read TGTGCCATCAGCGCCGGACATTCGAACTATGGCTACACCTTC. The encoded protein is CAISAGHSNYGYTF.

This clone has a single count. A much larger clone is a single base away; this may be a read error. The sample has other DNA sequences that encode this CDR3 too. CDR3 in amino acids: CASSLGTGHYEQYF. The CDR3 DNA reads TGCGCCAGCAGCCTAGGGACAGGGCACTACGAGCAGTACTTC. The chain links TRBV5-1 to TRBJ2-7; 9 positions match TRBD1. After removal of 4 bases from V and 3 bases from J, the junction contained 5 bases not matched to a gene. This CDR3 is 14 amino acids long. Germline V gives CDR1 SGHRS, CDR2 YFSETQ.

The chain recombines TRBV5-1 with TRBJ2-2; weak D call: TRBD1 (5 bases). Trimming pared 4 bases from V and 6 bases from J, leaving 13 bases between. Germline CDR1 SGHRS, CDR2 YFSETQ. The CDR3 contains 14 residues. The CDR3 bases are TGCGCCAGCAGCAGCACACAGGCAGCCGGGGAGCTGTTTTTT. Translating it yields CASSSTQAAGELFF.